This TCR beta chain was identified during a study of blood T cell repertoires in COVID-19. About the study: The study drew acute and convalescent COVID-19 samples from the United States, Italy and Spain.

Germline values: CDR1 SGHAT, CDR2 FQNNGV. V shed 5 bases and J 6 bases; nucleotides not matched to a gene: 12. This CDR3 has 15 residues. This table comes from immunoSEQ multiplex PCR, and its TCRdb copy is limited to in-frame clones, with some not included. The sample consists of around 300,000 clones, 75% to 90% of them appearing once. Participants were placed into cohorts based on the clinical history they reported. The sequence was collected from a woman younger than 30 who had recovered from COVID-19. What was sequenced was PBMCs or T cells enriched from blood (not recorded which). The genes are TRBV11-2 and TRBJ1-1, with 7 nucleotides matching TRBD1. CDR3 bases: TGTGCCAGCAGCCCCAGTTCGACAGGGATCGCTGAAGCTTTCTTT. It codes for CASSPSSTGIAEAFF.